The 21 T cell receptor beta chains reported below all come from one sample, sequenced in a study of blood T cell repertoires in COVID-19. Some clones are missing from TCRdb's copy, which holds only in-frame ones; the method was immunoSEQ multiplex PCR. This table holds under 250,000 clones, approximately 86% found once. Sequencing used PBMCs or T cells enriched from blood (not recorded which). Every receptor here comes from a woman under 40 with acute COVID-19.

CDR3 region: CASSPGGQAKNIQYF. CDR3 in DNA: TGCGCCAGCAGTCCGGGGGGCCAAGCCAAAAACATTCAGTACTTC. This chain uses TRBV5-1 with TRBJ2-4; tentative D call: TRBD2 (7 bases). CDR1 is SGHRS and CDR2 is YFSETQ in the germline V gene. The germline V and J ends were trimmed by 5 bases and 0 bases, with 12 bases remaining between them. This CDR3 is 15 amino acids long.

The gene calls are TRBV5-4 and TRBJ1-2; possible D gene TRBD1, 5 bases. This CDR3 comprises 14 residues. Germline V gene data show CDR1 as SGHNT and CDR2 as YYREEE (reference sequence). Trimming took off 0 bases at V and 4 bases at J, with 10 bases between the two ends. The CDR3 DNA reads TGTGCCAGCAGCTTGGCCGGGGGGGTCTATGGCTACACCTTC. This encodes CASSLAGGVYGYTF.

The chain is built from TRBV5-1 and TRBJ2-1; TRBD1 is a possible D gene (6 bases). V lost 2 bases and J lost 6, with 15 bases in between. The CDR3 consists of 15 residues. Per the germline V gene, CDR1 is SGHRS and CDR2 is YFSETQ. CDR3 loop: CASSFYPPGVNEQFF. DNA of the CDR3: TGCGCCAGCAGCTTTTACCCACCAGGGGTCAATGAGCAGTTCTTC.

The rearrangement links TRBV25-1 to TRBJ1-1; perhaps TRBD1 as D (5 bases). Germline values: CDR1 MGHDK, CDR2 SYGVNS. Trimming removed 1 base from V and 3 bases from J, with 9 bases in between. This CDR3 spans 14 amino acids. CDR3 region: CASSESRGDTEAFF. The CDR3 bases are TGTGCCAGCAGTGAATCTCGGGGGGACACTGAAGCTTTCTTT. Variable domain in full (rest from reference TRBV25-1 and TRBJ1-1): EADIYQTPRYLVIGTGKKITLECSQTMGHDKMYWYQQDPGMELHLIHYSYGVNSTEKGDLSSESTVSRIRTEHFPLTLESARPSHTSQYLCASSESRGDTEAFFGQGTRLTVV.

The chain joins TRBV25-1 to TRBJ1-1; TRBD1 matches 9 bases. The germline V gene has CDR1 MGHDK and CDR2 SYGVNS. V lost 2 bases, J lost 5 bases, and 6 bases stayed unmatched. This CDR3 spans 15 amino acids. CDR3 sequence: CASSERGQGWTEAFF. The CDR3 coding sequence is TGTGCCAGCAGTGAACGGGGACAGGGATGGACTGAAGCTTTCTTT. The full variable domain, with the rest looked up from reference TRBV25-1 and TRBJ1-1, is EADIYQTPRYLVIGTGKKITLECSQTMGHDKMYWYQQDPGMELHLIHYSYGVNSTEKGDLSSESTVSRIRTEHFPLTLESARPSHTSQYLCASSERGQGWTEAFFGQGTRLTVV.

The gene calls are TRBV19 and TRBJ1-4; weak D call: TRBD1 (5 bases). The germline CDR1 and CDR2 sequences are LNHDA and SQIVND (reference sequence). CDR3 length equals 14 residues. Between the trimmed V and J ends, which lost 8 bases and 6 bases, there was a span of 16 bases. CDR3 sequence (DNA): TGTGCCAGTGGGACCGGGACTGCCGATGAAAAACTGTTTTTT. As protein: CASGTGTADEKLFF.

The CDR3 DNA follows: TGCGCCAGCAGCTTCTCCAGGGCGAGTGGAACTGAAGCTTTCTTT. Amino acid sequence: CASSFSRASGTEAFF. The rearrangement uses TRBV5-1 and TRBJ1-1; perhaps TRBD1 as D (5 bases). Trimming stripped 2 bases from V and 5 bases from J, with 16 bases between. This CDR3 is 15 amino acids long. Looked up from germline, CDR1 is SGHRS and CDR2 is YFSETQ.

The rearrangement uses TRBV18 and TRBJ2-1; D is perhaps TRBD1 (5 bases). CDR1 is KGHSH, CDR2 LQKENI, per germline. Trimming took off 0 bases at V and 6 bases at J, with 9 bases between the two ends. This CDR3 has 14 amino acids. The CDR3 DNA is TGTGCCAGCTCACCACCCGGCAGGGCCAATGAGCAGTTCTTC. Its protein product is CASSPPGRANEQFF.

This rearrangement joins TRBV29-1 to TRBJ1-1; D remains ambiguous. CDR1 is SQVTM, CDR2 ANQGSEA, per germline. Trimming shortened V by 6 bases and J by 5 bases, and 13 bases separated the two germline ends. The CDR3 has 12 amino acids. The CDR3 spells CSVQAAETEAFF. CDR3 nucleotide sequence: TGCAGCGTCCAGGCAGCCGAGACTGAAGCTTTCTTT.

The J gene is TRBJ2-5, the V gene TRBV27; no clear D gene. CDR1 is MNHEY and CDR2 is SMNVEV in the germline V gene (reference sequence). The CDR3 spans 15 residues. The V end was cut by 3 bases, the J end by 3 bases, with 14 bases between. The CDR3 loop is CASSFLFGGKETQYF. DNA of the CDR3: TGTGCCAGCAGTTTTCTTTTCGGCGGAAAAGAGACCCAGTACTTC.

The CDR3 DNA reads as TGTGCCAGCTCGTCTGGACAGGGCTTGTACTATGGCTACACCTTC. Amino acid sequence: CASSSGQGLYYGYTF. The V call is TRBV18, the J call TRBJ1-2, with 8 positions matching TRBD1. Germline-derived CDR1 and CDR2 are KGHSH and LQKENI. This CDR3 contains 15 residues. The J segment lost 3 bases and the V segment lost 6 bases, leaving 9 bases of the junction unmatched.

This clone has more than one count but fewer than ten. This chain links TRBV5-5 with TRBJ2-5, with TRBD1 as a possible D gene (5 bases). The CDR3 covers 16 residues. CDR1 SGHKS and CDR2 YYEKEE come from the germline V gene (reference sequence). V dropped 2 bases and J dropped 5 bases, with 19 bases sitting between them. The CDR3 DNA follows: TGTGCCAGCAGCTTTCGAATGGTAGGGGTAGGGGAGACCCAGTACTTC. Amino acids: CASSFRMVGVGETQYF. Complete variable domain (other parts from reference TRBV5-5 and TRBJ2-5): DAGVTQSPTHLIKTRGQQVTLRCSPISGHKSVSWYQQVLGQGPQFIFQYYEKEERGRGNFPDRFSARQFPNYSSELNVNALLLGDSALYLCASSFRMVGVGETQYFGPGTRLLVL.

The chain joins TRBV6-5 to TRBJ2-5, with a possible D match to TRBD2 (6 bases). The V end lost 6 bases, the J end lost 5 bases, and 13 bases lay between the germline ends. Germline CDR1 is MNHEY and CDR2 is SVGAGI. The CDR3 totals 13 residues. The CDR3, as DNA: TGTGCCAGCAGCCCGGGACTGTGGGAGACCCAGTACTTC. It specifies CASSPGLWETQYF.

The chain recombines TRBV3-1 (or the pseudogene TRBV3-2) with TRBJ2-1; 10 nucleotides match TRBD2. The V gene's germline CDR1 is LGHDT and CDR2 YNNKEL (reference sequence). The junction had 11 bases not matched to a gene; V was cut back by 6 bases and J by 9 bases. The CDR3 is 15 residues long. The CDR3 here is CASSLSGGAGFEQFF. The CDR3, as DNA: TGTGCCAGCAGTTTGAGCGGGGGGGCCGGGTTTGAGCAGTTCTTC.

This chain links TRBV11-2 with TRBJ1-1; 10 bases are shared with TRBD1. CDR1 is SGHAT, CDR2 FQNNGV, per germline. J was trimmed by 3 bases and V by 6 bases; bases with no gene match: 7. The CDR3 spans 15 residues. This chain's CDR3 is CASRTPGTGDTEAFF. CDR3 sequence (DNA): TGTGCCAGCAGAACCCCCGGGACAGGGGACACTGAAGCTTTCTTT.

The rearrangement uses TRBV18 and TRBJ2-6; 9 bases agree with TRBD2. Per germline, CDR1 KGHSH and CDR2 LQKENI. This CDR3 is 18 amino acids long. V trimming: 6 bases; J trimming: 0 bases; junction bases outside the gene matches: 9. In DNA, the CDR3 is TGTGCCAGCTCCCCGCGGGGGGGGACCCCCTCTGGGGCCAACGTCCTGACTTTC. Translating gives CASSPRGGTPSGANVLTF.

V gene TRBV5-6 combines with J gene TRBJ1-2; D may be TRBD1 (6 bases). Trimming removed 4 bases at V and 5 bases at J, with 18 bases between. The CDR3 extends over 15 amino acids. Per germline, CDR1 SGHDT and CDR2 YYEEEE. The CDR3 region has the DNA TGTGCCAGCAGCCTACCGACAGGTTTTCGGTATGGCTACACCTTC. Encoded protein: CASSLPTGFRYGYTF.

This clone was detected many times. Other DNA sequences within the sample encode an identical CDR3. The rearrangement links TRBV6-5 to TRBJ1-3; D gene ambiguous. This CDR3 is 14 amino acids long. The V and J ends lost 4 bases and 0 bases respectively, with 7 bases between them. CDR1 and CDR2 from the germline V gene are MNHEY and SVGAGI. CDR3 region: CASSSLSSGNTIYF. DNA for the CDR3: TGTGCCAGCAGTTCCCTCAGCTCTGGAAACACCATATATTTT.

The chain recombines TRBV6-2 or TRBV6-3 with TRBJ1-1; 7 nucleotides align to TRBD1. CDR1 and CDR2 from the germline V gene are MNHEY and SVGEGT. CDR3 length equals 13 residues. V gave up 5 bases and J gave up 5 bases; unmatched junction bases: 5. This CDR3 reads CASSPHRGTEAFF. In nucleotides, the CDR3 is TGTGCCAGCAGTCCCCACAGGGGTACTGAAGCTTTCTTT.

The rearrangement uses TRBV7-2 and TRBJ2-3; 9 bases are a match to TRBD2. In germline, CDR1 is SGHTA, CDR2 FQGNSA. V lost 3 bases to trimming and J lost 2 bases; unmatched junction nucleotides: 3. The CDR3 is 15 residues long. CDR3 amino acids: CASSFSGGHTDTQYF. CDR3 nucleotides: TGTGCCAGCAGCTTTAGCGGGGGCCACACAGATACGCAGTATTTT.

CDR3 in DNA: TGTGCCAGCAAACGGACAGGGGAGGGCACTGAAGCTTTCTTT. Translating it yields CASKRTGEGTEAFF. The V call is TRBV28, the J call TRBJ1-1; 9 positions agree with TRBD1. Looked up from germline, CDR1 is MDHEN and CDR2 is SYDVKM. The ends lost 7 bases at V and 4 bases at J; junction bases unmatched: 7. The CDR3 spans 14 residues.